One sample yielded the 19 T cell receptor beta chains listed below, sequenced in a study of response to subunit inactivated influenza vaccine. TCRdb reanalysed the RT-PCR reads using MiXCR and keeps one entry per CDR3 protein. The data hold roughly 500,000 distinct CDR3 sequences, with approximately 17% observed a single time. This sample comprised CD4+ T cells sorted from PBMCs, obtained about 23 months after vaccination. Every receptor here comes from a man in his fifties or sixties who received an inactivated influenza vaccine.

The CDR3 loop reads CSAPRGTMRQFF. CDR3 bases: TGCAGTGCTCCCCGGGGGACAATGAGGCAGTTCTTC. The V gene is TRBV20-1, the J gene TRBJ2-1; either TRBD1 or TRBD2 may supply D (6 bases each). There are 12 residues in the CDR3. The V end was cut by 5 bases, the J end by 12 bases, with 17 bases between. From germline, CDR1 is DFQATT and CDR2 SNEGSKA (reference sequence).

This clonotype was seen at least ten times. The chain couples TRBV2 to TRBJ2-7; D uncertain. Trimming took off 2 bases at V and 7 bases at J, with 6 bases between the two ends. This CDR3 has 11 residues. The germline gives CDR1 SNHLY, CDR2 FYNNEI. CDR3 nucleotides: TGTGCCAGCAGTGAAAACTGGGAGCAGTACTTC. Translation: CASSENWEQYF.

The rearrangement joins TRBV4-2 to TRBJ1-2, with D possibly TRBD1 on 6 matching bases. The germline V gene encodes CDR1 LGHNA and CDR2 YNFKEQ. The CDR3 is 15 residues long. V was cut by 0 bases and J by 2 bases, with 10 bases left in between. DNA of the CDR3: TGTGCCAGCAGCCAAGATATGAGGGGGAACTATGGCTACACCTTC. Translation gives CASSQDMRGNYGYTF.

This clonotype has at least ten counts. The rearrangement uses TRBV28 and TRBJ2-1, with 8 bases matching TRBD2. V dropped 3 bases and J dropped 4; count of bases not matched to a gene: 8. The CDR3 length is 16 residues. Germline lookup yields CDR1 MDHEN and CDR2 SYDVKM. This CDR3 is CASSLGGRPQYNEQFF. CDR3 nucleotide sequence: TGTGCCAGCAGTTTGGGCGGGAGGCCTCAATACAATGAGCAGTTCTTC.

This chain uses TRBV6-2 or TRBV6-3 with TRBJ2-1, with D tentatively TRBD1 (6 bases). The V end was cut by 3 bases, the J end by 0 bases, with 24 bases between. Germline loops: CDR1 MNHEY, CDR2 SVGEGT. The CDR3 sequence is 20 residues long. The CDR3 protein is CASSYGGHSLAGGSYNEQFF. The CDR3 region has the DNA TGTGCCAGCAGTTATGGGGGCCACTCTTTAGCTGGAGGCTCCTACAATGAGCAGTTCTTC.

This clonotype was picked up a small number of times. For the CDR3, the DNA is TGTGCCAGCAGGGAAACAGGCCTGAGGGCCCTCCACTTT. Translated, it gives CASRETGLRALHF. J is TRBJ1-6 and V is TRBV3-1, with TRBD1 as a possible D gene (5 bases). The germline V gene has CDR1 LGHDT and CDR2 YNNKEL (reference sequence). CDR3 length: 13 amino acids. Trimming shortened V by 6 bases and J by 14 bases, and 17 bases separated the two germline ends.

J is TRBJ2-4 and V is TRBV20-1, with D possibly being TRBD2 (6 bases). The germline V gene has CDR1 DFQATT and CDR2 SNEGSKA (reference sequence). The V end lost 7 bases, the J end lost 1 base, and 14 bases lay between the germline ends. The CDR3 has 14 residues. The DNA of the CDR3 is TGCAGTGGGTCCGGAGGGACGGCCAAAAACATTCAGTACTTC. It specifies CSGSGGTAKNIQYF.

This clonotype occurred many times. The chain recombines TRBV12-3 or TRBV12-4 with TRBJ2-1, with D possibly matching TRBD2 (5 bases). The V gene lost 2 bases and the J gene lost 5 bases, with 7 bases spanning the gap. The CDR3 is made up of 13 amino acids. CDR3 nucleotide sequence: TGTGCCAGCAGTTTACAGGAGGACAATGAGCAGTTCTTC. It specifies CASSLQEDNEQFF.

The sample holds many counts of this clonotype. V and J are TRBV20-1 and TRBJ2-1, with D maybe TRBD2 (6 bases). The CDR3 covers 16 residues. Germline loops: CDR1 DFQATT, CDR2 SNEGSKA (reference sequence). V was shortened by 6 bases and J by 0 bases, with 18 bases between the two germline ends. The CDR3: CSAPRVSGSSYNEQFF. The CDR3 region has the DNA TGCAGTGCCCCCCGAGTTAGCGGAAGCTCCTACAATGAGCAGTTCTTC.

The chain links TRBV5-1 to TRBJ1-1; 7 nucleotides match TRBD1. The CDR3 covers 14 residues. The germline CDR1 and CDR2 sequences are SGHRS and YFSETQ. V was clipped by 5 bases and J by 1 base; unmatched bases: 5. The chain's CDR3 is CASRMTGQNTEAFF. DNA of the CDR3: TGCGCCAGCAGAATGACAGGGCAGAACACTGAAGCTTTCTTT.

This clonotype was detected only a few times. The chain carries TRBV2 and TRBJ2-1; 8 nucleotides match TRBD2. This CDR3 contains 16 residues. V gave up 3 bases and J gave up 8 bases; unmatched junction bases: 12. Germline lookup yields CDR1 SNHLY and CDR2 FYNNEI. DNA of the CDR3: TGTGCCAGCAGTGATCCAGCGGGGGTTCGGAACGATGAGCAGTTCTTC. Translation gives CASSDPAGVRNDEQFF.

This clonotype was observed a few times. The chain couples TRBV20-1 to TRBJ2-7; D could derive from TRBD1 or TRBD2 (5 bases each). The V end was cut by 6 bases, the J end by 3 bases, with 18 bases between. This CDR3 contains 14 residues. Germline V gene data show CDR1 as DFQATT and CDR2 as SNEGSKA (reference sequence). CDR3 sequence (DNA): TGCAGTGCCTCCATTCCGGGACGCCACTACGAGCAGTACTTC. Translating it yields CSASIPGRHYEQYF.

This clonotype turned up a few times. This chain uses TRBV27 with TRBJ2-3; D unresolved. Trimming cost V 4 bases and J 2 bases, with 10 bases left between them. Germline V gene data show CDR1 as MNHEY and CDR2 as SMNVEV (reference sequence). The CDR3 loop spans 14 amino acids. This CDR3 reads CASSSVAYTDTQYF. CDR3 nucleotide sequence: TGTGCCAGCAGTTCGGTCGCCTACACAGATACGCAGTATTTT.

The rearrangement links TRBV7-9 to TRBJ1-1; D is possibly TRBD1 (6 bases). CDR3 length: 16 amino acids. The germline V and J ends were trimmed by 0 bases and 4 bases, with 15 bases remaining between them. Per germline, CDR1 SEHNR and CDR2 FQNEAQ (reference sequence). In DNA form, the CDR3 reads TGTGCCAGCAGCTTAGCCAACGGGGGCAGGGGCACTGAAGCTTTCTTT. It codes for CASSLANGGRGTEAFF.

This sequence joins TRBV12-3 or TRBV12-4 and TRBJ1-3; D remains unclear. The CDR3 consists of 14 residues. V lost 2 bases and J 4 bases, leaving 9 bases between the germline ends. CDR3 amino acids: CASSLQTSGNTIYF. The CDR3 bases are TGTGCCAGCAGTTTACAAACGTCCGGAAACACCATATATTTT.

In its sample, this clonotype was seen a few times. The chain carries TRBV12-3 or TRBV12-4 and TRBJ2-3; 8 positions match TRBD2. Germline trimming cut 8 bases from V and 2 bases from J; bases unmatched to any gene: 12. This CDR3 is built from 16 residues. CDR3 nucleotides: TGTGCCAGCGGGAAGTACCTTGGACTAGCCACAGATACGCAGTATTTT. It codes for CASGKYLGLATDTQYF.

This chain links TRBV7-2 with TRBJ2-5; D gene ambiguous. CDR3 length equals 11 residues. Germline V gene data show CDR1 as SGHTA and CDR2 as FQGNSA. The V end lost 1 base, the J end lost 7 bases, and 4 bases lay between the germline ends. Here the CDR3 reads CASSLGVTQYF. The CDR3 DNA follows: TGTGCCAGCAGCTTAGGGGTGACCCAGTACTTC.

The CDR3 protein is CAIRNLNTEAFF. CDR3 in DNA: TGTGCCATCAGGAACCTGAACACTGAAGCTTTCTTT. V usage is TRBV10-3 and J usage is TRBJ1-1; D unresolved. Trimming pared 6 bases from V and 0 bases from J, leaving 5 bases between. The CDR3 consists of 12 residues. Germline V gene data show CDR1 as ENHRY and CDR2 as SYGVKD.

This clonotype was counted only a few times. The chain couples TRBV5-6 to TRBJ1-1; 10 positions match TRBD1. Trimming took 1 base from V and 7 from J; bases not matched to a gene: 7. CDR3 length: 15 residues. The germline V gene encodes CDR1 SGHDT and CDR2 YYEEEE. The CDR3 bases are TGTGCCAGCAGCTTGCCCCCGGGACAGGGGATTGAAGCTTTCTTT. Its translation is CASSLPPGQGIEAFF.